One sample yielded the 21 T cell receptor beta chains listed below, sequenced in a study of T cell changes during pregnancy in multiple sclerosis. Sequencing used immunoSEQ multiplex PCR; TCRdb keeps in-frame clones, though not all of them. This repertoire shows around 56,000 clones, about 88% found once; its top ten account for about 1.7%. Sequences were derived from peripheral blood, sampled after pregnancy. Receptors originate from a female donor with multiple sclerosis, enrolled in a pregnancy study.

This clone occurred once. V and J are TRBV5-1 and TRBJ2-1; possibly TRBD1 for D (5 bases). The CDR3 consists of 14 residues. Trimming took 0 bases from V and 5 from J, leaving 9 bases between them. The germline V gene encodes CDR1 SGHRS and CDR2 YFSETQ. The DNA of the CDR3 is TGCGCCAGCAGCTTGGTGGCAGGGCACAATGAGCAGTTCTTC. It specifies CASSLVAGHNEQFF.

The chain uses TRBV6-5 and TRBJ2-7; 9 bases fit TRBD1. After removal of 5 bases from V and 6 bases from J, the junction contained 5 bases not matched to a gene. The length of the CDR3 is 13 residues. The germline CDR1 and CDR2 sequences are MNHEY and SVGAGI. The CDR3, as DNA: TGTGCCAGCAGTACAGGGGGCTCCCGCGAGCAGTACTTC. Residues: CASSTGGSREQYF.

This chain uses TRBV11-2 with TRBJ2-5; TRBD1 matches at 8 bases. V shed 4 bases, J shed 4 bases, and the junction held 8 bases outside the gene matches. Germline CDR1 SGHAT, CDR2 FQNNGV. CDR3 length equals 15 residues. The CDR3 DNA reads TGTGCCAGCAGCTGGGCGGACAGGGTAGGAGAGACCCAGTACTTC. This encodes CASSWADRVGETQYF.

The chain is built from TRBV5-6 and TRBJ1-2; the match to TRBD1 covers 8 bases. The CDR3 contains 14 residues. The germline CDR1 and CDR2 sequences are SGHDT and YYEEEE. V trimming: 3 bases; J trimming: 5 bases; junction bases outside the gene matches: 6. The chain's CDR3 is CASSSRTGKYGYTF. Here the CDR3 DNA reads TGTGCCAGCAGCTCTAGGACAGGGAAGTATGGCTACACCTTC.

The chain carries TRBV28 and TRBJ1-5, with TRBD1 matching 9 bases. Germline V gives CDR1 MDHEN, CDR2 SYDVKM. The CDR3 contains 16 residues. Germline trimming cut 6 bases from V and 4 bases from J; bases unmatched to any gene: 10. CDR3 residues: CASRTLGQGRNQPQHF. DNA for the CDR3: TGTGCCAGCAGAACTCTAGGACAGGGGAGGAATCAGCCCCAGCATTTT.

DNA for the CDR3: TGCGCCAGCAGCTTGGCCCCCCTAGCGGGGGCCCAAGAGACCCAGTACTTC. This gives the protein CASSLAPLAGAQETQYF. V usage is TRBV5-1 and J usage is TRBJ2-5; 10 bases line up with TRBD2. Germline trimming cut 0 bases from V and 1 base from J; bases unmatched to any gene: 6. Germline CDR1 SGHRS, CDR2 YFSETQ. This CDR3 contains 17 residues.

This sequence joins TRBV14 and TRBJ1-2, with D tentatively TRBD1 (5 bases). This CDR3 has 13 residues. V was pared by 1 base and J by 4 bases, with 7 bases between. The germline CDR1 and CDR2 sequences are SGHDN and FVKESK. This CDR3 reads CASSQGGGYGYTF. The CDR3 bases are TGTGCCAGCAGCCAAGGGGGCGGCTATGGCTACACCTTC.

The sample holds one count of this clone. V is TRBV28 and J is TRBJ2-5; 8 nucleotides match TRBD2. The J call could be wrong; TRBJ2-7 is a better fit for the DNA end. The length of the CDR3 is 16 residues. Per germline, CDR1 MDHEN and CDR2 SYDVKM. The CDR3 here is CASSSPTAGDGDEQYF. The CDR3 bases are TGTGCCAGCAGTTCCCCCACAGCGGGGGACGGGGACGAGCAGTACTTC.

This chain connects TRBV6-5 to TRBJ1-6; TRBD1 might be the D (6 bases). V lost 7 bases and J lost 9, with 16 bases in between. This CDR3 is 14 amino acids long. Per the germline V gene, CDR1 is MNHEY and CDR2 is SVGAGI. DNA of the CDR3: TGTGCCAGCACTAGGGAGGGGGGCAGTTCACCCCTCCACTTT. Translated, it gives CASTREGGSSPLHF.

This clone came up once. The chain recombines TRBV7-3 with TRBJ1-6, with 8 bases that match TRBD1. V shed 5 bases and J 9 bases; nucleotides not matched to a gene: 9. This CDR3 comprises 15 residues. The germline gives CDR1 SGHTA, CDR2 FQGTGA. The CDR3 DNA reads TGTGCCAGCAGCCTACAGGGAGACAGGGGTTCACCCCTCCACTTT. Translated, it gives CASSLQGDRGSPLHF.

Here the CDR3 DNA reads TGTGCCAGCAGCCCGAGGCGGAGCTCCTACGAGCAGTACTTC. Translated, it gives CASSPRRSSYEQYF. The chain employs TRBV11-2 and TRBJ2-7; no definite D call. CDR3 length equals 14 residues. Trimming took 5 bases from V and 0 from J, leaving 11 bases between them. Germline CDR1 and CDR2: SGHAT and FQNNGV.

This clone was observed a single time. V usage is TRBV18 and J usage is TRBJ1-5; D call uncertain. CDR3 length: 13 residues. The V gene lost 4 bases and the J gene lost 7 bases, with 11 bases spanning the gap. Per the germline V gene, CDR1 is KGHSH and CDR2 is LQKENI. The CDR3 DNA reads TGTGCCAGCTCACTGAGGGCGGAGCAGCCCCAGCATTTT. The encoded protein is CASSLRAEQPQHF.

V gene TRBV6-5 combines with J gene TRBJ2-7, with 7 bases matching TRBD1. The CDR3 covers 15 residues. Trimming cost V 6 bases and J 2 bases; bases outside gene matches: 10. CDR1 and CDR2 (germline): MNHEY, SVGAGI. CDR3 bases: TGTGCCAGCAGGAAAGGACAGGTGACTGCCTACGAGCAGTACTTC. Translating it yields CASRKGQVTAYEQYF.

V usage is TRBV7-9 and J usage is TRBJ2-7; no clear D gene. Trimming removed 5 bases from V and 6 bases from J, with 8 bases in between. Germline V gives CDR1 SEHNR, CDR2 FQNEAQ (reference sequence). The CDR3 is made up of 11 amino acids. This CDR3 is CASSPLLEQYF. DNA for the CDR3: TGTGCCAGCAGCCCCCTCCTCGAGCAGTACTTC.

There are many counts of this clone. The chain joins TRBV29-1 to TRBJ2-2, with 8 nucleotides matching TRBD1. V lost 5 bases, J lost 6 bases, and 2 bases stayed unmatched. The germline V gene has CDR1 SQVTM and CDR2 ANQGSEA. CDR3 length: 12 amino acids. The CDR3, as DNA: TGCAGCGTTCTACAGGGGGCCGGGGAGCTGTTTTTT. It is translated as CSVLQGAGELFF.

The J gene is TRBJ2-7, the V gene TRBV6-1; no reliable D call. This CDR3 has 15 residues. V was cut by 0 bases and J by 3 bases, with 12 bases left in between. Germline V gene data show CDR1 as MNHNS and CDR2 as SASEGT. The CDR3 nucleotides are TGTGCCAGCAGTGAAGCGCGGCACAAGATCTACGAGCAGTACTTC. Translating gives CASSEARHKIYEQYF.

The chain combines TRBV28 with TRBJ2-5, with a possible D match to TRBD2 (7 bases). This CDR3 is built from 16 residues. The V end was cut by 5 bases, the J end by 1 base, with 17 bases between. CDR1 is MDHEN and CDR2 is SYDVKM in the germline V gene. The chain's CDR3 is CASSNVWRGLQETQYF. The DNA of the CDR3 is TGTGCCAGCAGTAACGTCTGGCGGGGGCTCCAAGAGACCCAGTACTTC.

The chain carries TRBV5-6 and TRBJ2-7; no clear D gene. The V end was cut by 1 base, the J end by 7 bases, with 21 bases between. The CDR3 is made up of 16 amino acids. Germline V gene data show CDR1 as SGHDT and CDR2 as YYEEEE. CDR3 protein: CASSLIRGNRMREQYF. In DNA form, the CDR3 reads TGTGCCAGCAGCTTGATACGAGGTAACCGGATGAGGGAGCAGTACTTC.

This rearrangement joins TRBV7-8 to TRBJ2-7, with 9 bases fitting TRBD1. Trimming cost V 5 bases and J 12 bases; bases outside gene matches: 11. The CDR3 contains 13 residues. Looked up from germline, CDR1 is SGHVS and CDR2 is FQNEAQ. This CDR3 is CASSQGQGEALYF. Here the CDR3 DNA reads TGTGCCAGCAGCCAGGGACAGGGTGAAGCTCTGTACTTC. The full variable domain, with the rest looked up from reference TRBV7-8 and TRBJ2-7, is GAGVSQSPRYKVAKRGQDVALRCDPISGHVSLFWYQQALGQGPEFLTYFQNEAQLDKSGLPSDRFFAERPEGSVSTLKIQRTQQEDSAVYLCASSQGQGEALYFGPGTRLTVT.

This clone was detected a few times. V gene TRBV2 combines with J gene TRBJ2-5; 9 bases fit TRBD1. The J segment lost 1 base and the V segment lost 6 bases, leaving 3 bases of the junction unmatched. CDR1 and CDR2 from the germline V gene are SNHLY and FYNNEI. The length of the CDR3 is 14 residues. In DNA form, the CDR3 reads TGTGCCAGCAGGATGACAGGGGGCCAAGAGACCCAGTACTTC. Protein: CASRMTGGQETQYF.

Turning to this clone: The junction and the germline gene differ at one end; a read error may be behind it. This chain links TRBV7-7 with TRBJ2-2; TRBD1 aligns across 9 bases. There are 15 residues in the CDR3. CDR1 and CDR2 (germline): SSHAT, FNYEAQ (reference sequence). CDR3 region: CASSLRQGGTGELFF. CDR3 bases: TGTGCTAGCAGCCTACGACAGGGGGGAACCGGGGAGCTGTTTTTT.